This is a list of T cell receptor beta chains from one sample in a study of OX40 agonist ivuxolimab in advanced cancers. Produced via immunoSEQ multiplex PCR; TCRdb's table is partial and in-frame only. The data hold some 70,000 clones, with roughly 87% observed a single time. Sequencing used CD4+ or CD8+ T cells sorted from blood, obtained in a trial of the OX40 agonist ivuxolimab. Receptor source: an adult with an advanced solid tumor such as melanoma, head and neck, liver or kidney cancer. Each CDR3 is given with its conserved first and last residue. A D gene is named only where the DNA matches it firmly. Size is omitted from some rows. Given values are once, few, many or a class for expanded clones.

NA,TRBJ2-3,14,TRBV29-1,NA,TGCAGCGTTGAACAGGGGTTTGGCACAGATACGCAGTATTTT,CSVEQGFGTDTQYF
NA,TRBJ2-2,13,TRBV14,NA,TGTGCCAGCAGCGAACAGAACACCGGGGAGCTGTTTTTT,CASSEQNTGELFF
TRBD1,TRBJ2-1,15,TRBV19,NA,TGTGCCAGTAGGCACGACAGGGGACTCTACAATGAGCAGTTCTTC,CASRHDRGLYNEQFF
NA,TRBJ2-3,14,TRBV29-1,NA,TGCAGCGTTGAAGACCCCCAGACAGCTAATACGCAGTATTTT,CSVEDPQTANTQYF
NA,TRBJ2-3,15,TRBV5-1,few,TGCGCCAGCAGCTTGGGATCCCCTAGCACAGATACGCAGTATTTT,CASSLGSPSTDTQYF
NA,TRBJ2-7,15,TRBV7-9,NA,TGTGCCAGCAGCTTAGACGGGAGCCGGGGCTACGAGCAGTACTTC,CASSLDGSRGYEQYF
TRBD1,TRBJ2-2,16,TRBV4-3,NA,TGCGCCAGCAGCCAAAGGACAGGGGGCCACACCGGGGAGCTGTTTTTT,CASSQRTGGHTGELFF
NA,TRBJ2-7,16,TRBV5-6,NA,TGTGCCAGCAGCTTGGAGTTTTCCAGGGGGGACGCCGAGCAGTACTTC,CASSLEFSRGDAEQYF
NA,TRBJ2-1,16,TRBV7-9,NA,TGTGCCAGCAGCGCCCTTCTAGCGCTCTCTTACAATGAGCAGTTCTTC,CASSALLALSYNEQFF
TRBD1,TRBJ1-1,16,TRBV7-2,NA,TGTGCCAGCAGCTTAAACCAACAGGGGGCCGGGACTGAAGCTTTCTTT,CASSLNQQGAGTEAFF
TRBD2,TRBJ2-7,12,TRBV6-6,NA,TGTGCCAGCAGGACGGGAGGGTACGAGCAGTACTTC,CASRTGGYEQYF
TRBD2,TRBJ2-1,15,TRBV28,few,TGTGCCAGCAGGGGTACTAGCGGGGGTTACAATGAGCAGTTCTTC,CASRGTSGGYNEQFF
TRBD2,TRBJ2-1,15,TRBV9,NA,TGTGCCAGCAGCGAACTAGCGGGTATTACCAATGAGCAGTTCTTC,CASSELAGITNEQFF
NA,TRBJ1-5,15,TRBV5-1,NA,TGCGCCAGCAGCTTTGGGTCGGGGGGCAATCAGCCCCAGCATTTT,CASSFGSGGNQPQHF
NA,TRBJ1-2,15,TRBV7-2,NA,TGTGCCAGCAGCTTAGGTCGGGGTCTGGGCTATGGCTACACCTTC,CASSLGRGLGYGYTF
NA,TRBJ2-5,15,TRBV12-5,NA,TGTGCTAGTGGCCCTGGGGGGGCGGGACAAGAGACCCAGTACTTC,CASGPGGAGQETQYF
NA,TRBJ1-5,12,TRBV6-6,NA,TGTGCCAGCAGACTCCGAAATCAGCCCCAGCATTTT,CASRLRNQPQHF
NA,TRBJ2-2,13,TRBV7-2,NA,TGTGCCAGCAGCCCAGGGGTGGCCGGGGAGCTGTTTTTT,CASSPGVAGELFF
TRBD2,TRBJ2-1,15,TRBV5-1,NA,TGCGCCAGCAGCATCCCCGCGGGGGACTACAATGAGCAGTTCTTC,CASSIPAGDYNEQFF
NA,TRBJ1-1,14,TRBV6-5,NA,TGTGCCAGCAGTGCAGGACCAATGGACACTGAAGCTTTCTTT,CASSAGPMDTEAFF
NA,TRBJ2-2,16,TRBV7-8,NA,TGTGCCAGCAGCTTTTTCAGGACAGCAAACACCGGGGAGCTGTTTTTT,CASSFFRTANTGELFF
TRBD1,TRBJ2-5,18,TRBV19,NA,TGTGCCAGTAGTATACCACATTTGACGGACAGGAGCCAAGAGACCCAGTACTTC,CASSIPHLTDRSQETQYF
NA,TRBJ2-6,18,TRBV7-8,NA,TGTGCCAGCAGCTTAAATGCAGGCACTCTCTCTGGGGCCAACGTCCTGACTTTC,CASSLNAGTLSGANVLTF
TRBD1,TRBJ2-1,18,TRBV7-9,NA,TGTGCCAGCAGCCCGACAGGGGGCGATTTGCAATACTACAATGAGCAGTTCTTC,CASSPTGGDLQYYNEQFF
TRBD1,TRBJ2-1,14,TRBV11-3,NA,TGTGCCAGCAGCTTAGGGGGGACAGTAAATGAGCAGTTCTTC,CASSLGGTVNEQFF
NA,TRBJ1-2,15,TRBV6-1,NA,TGTGCCAGCAGTGGAGGTACGGGACAAGACTTCGGCTACACCTTC,CASSGGTGQDFGYTF
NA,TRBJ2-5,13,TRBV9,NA,TGTGCCAGCAGCGTCAACACCGGGGAGACCCAGTACTTC,CASSVNTGETQYF
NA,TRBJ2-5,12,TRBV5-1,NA,TGCGCCAGCAGCTTGGGACGGGAGACCCAGTACTTC,CASSLGRETQYF
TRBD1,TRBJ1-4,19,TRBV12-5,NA,TGTGCTAGTGGTTCGAGAACGGGACAGGCTTCGACCCCCAATGAAAAACTGTTTTTT,CASGSRTGQASTPNEKLFF
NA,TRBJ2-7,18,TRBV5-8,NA,TGCGCCAGCAGCCAAGATTGGCAGGGTGGGGGCAGCTCCTACGAGCAGTACTTC,CASSQDWQGGGSSYEQYF
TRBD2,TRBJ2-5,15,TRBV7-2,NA,TGTGCCAGCAGCTTGGGGACTAGCTATGGGGAGACCCAGTACTTC,CASSLGTSYGETQYF